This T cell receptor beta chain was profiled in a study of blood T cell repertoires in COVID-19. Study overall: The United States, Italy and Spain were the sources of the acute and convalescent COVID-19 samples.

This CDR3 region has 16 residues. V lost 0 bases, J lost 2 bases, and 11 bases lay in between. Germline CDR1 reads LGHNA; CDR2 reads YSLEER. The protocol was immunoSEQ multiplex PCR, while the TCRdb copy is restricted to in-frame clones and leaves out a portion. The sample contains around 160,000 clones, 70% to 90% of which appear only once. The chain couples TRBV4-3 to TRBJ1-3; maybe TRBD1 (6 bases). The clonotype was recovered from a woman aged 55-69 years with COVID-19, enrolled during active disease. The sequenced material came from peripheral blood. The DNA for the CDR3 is TGCGCCAGCAGCCAAGATCGGGCAGGGGCTGGAAACACCATATATTTT. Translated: CASSQDRAGAGNTIYF.